The following is a TCR beta chain sequence with its context. The specificity of this receptor is unknown. No quality values exist for individual bases; no much larger clone is one base distant. The data derive from a study of cytomegalovirus exposure and HLA in healthy donors (dated by TCRdb to 2015 to 2018). About the full investigation: An earlier analysis of about 530 of the donors reported 276 Gb of sequence data and around 110 million unique TCR beta sequences obtained from around 180 million T cells. Approximately 310 gigabases of sequencing data and 70 million to 85 million unique TCR sequences were included in an early release covering 550 to 800 HLA-typed donors. The genetic ancestry cluster associated with self-reported Caucasian donors included 81% of the roughly 410 genotyped donors. The aim of the study was to test whether cataloging public T cell receptors could identify signatures of past pathogen exposure. Using immunosequencing, the study profiled T cell repertoires from approximately 700 subjects and related those repertoires to cytomegalovirus serostatus. In addition to the first cohort of approximately 670 subjects, a separate validation cohort of 100 to 150 different subjects was used. To predict cytomegalovirus infection status, the study combined high-throughput TCR immunosequencing, statistical association of individual TCRs with disease status, and machine learning. A later analysis re-analyzed previously published TCR beta repertoires from approximately 700 donors and added high-resolution HLA genotyping to study TCR occurrence patterns. Rather than using new phenotypic data, the later analysis identified candidate immune exposures from TCR beta sequences and from how often those sequences occurred across donors. An earlier analysis of 587 of the donors applied high-throughput TCR beta sequencing to assess whether each TCR beta V gene segment acted as functional or pseudogenic. Donor age, sex, ethnicity and CMV serostatus were compiled alongside the repertoire data. A later genetic analysis took genome-wide SNP genotypes for about 55% of the 666 donors and used that subset as a discovery cohort. All discovery cohort repertoires had been generated on a single sequencing platform. Class I and class II HLA loci were covered by the typing at four-digit resolution. Typing coverage differed by locus: A, B, C, DRB1 and DQB1 were typed in roughly 629-630 donors, DQA1 in around 500, DPA1 in nearly 610, and DPB1 in around 440. Because of strong linkage in the cohort, five DR-DQ haplotypes were treated as single units for association and clustering. Among a few hundred genotyped donors of the cohort, an average of about 240,000 unique TCR beta nucleotide sequences were sequenced per donor, about a sixth of them non-productive. Overall study results and their limits: In an earlier analysis of some 550 of the donors, most TCR beta V segments were observed in productive rearrangements about 90% or about 30% of the time, broadly matching IMGT annotations. A later analysis found that HLA-associated TCR beta chains were more clonally expanded and had lower generation probabilities than equally common non-associated chains. Most CMV-associated TCR beta chains appeared to be HLA-restricted in a later analysis, and the HLA associations seemed to be driven largely by CMV exposure. The 87-base-pair reads could not distinguish some IMGT-functional V segments, including TRBV6-2 and TRBV6-3, so those segments were excluded. According to a later analysis, TCR association rates differed among HLA loci, with DRB1 alleles showing the most associated TCRs and HLA-C alleles showing the fewest. In a later genetic analysis, a missense DCLRE1C variant was associated with V-gene and J-gene trimming of TCR beta chains, and the association was replicated in an independent cohort. Compared with the 666-donor mean, donors in an Asian-associated ancestry cluster had fewer N-insertions in productive TCRs, according to a later genetic analysis. Several of the top co-occurrence clusters appeared to be linked to parvovirus B19, influenza, CMV and Epstein-Barr virus, according to a later analysis. This cohort had only TCR beta chains sequenced, and the lack of alpha or paired-chain data limited which features could be detected. Linkage disequilibrium might explain the correlated functional status among segregating V segments, but an unknown experimental factor could not be ruled out. CMV serostatus was the only immune exposure information available for the cohort. HLA typing was unavailable for some donors at each locus, so association tests used only the typed subset. Strong co-occurrence of HLA alleles, especially DR and DQ, made assigning TCR associations to individual alleles difficult. It was suggested by the authors that the approach could potentially be generalized to other disease states and immunological phenotypes. Presence/absence analyses assumed roughly uniform sequencing depth across donors, an assumption that may not hold. The earlier analysis of approximately 590 of the donors excluded 15 to 20 rarely observed V segments, including chromosome 9 orphons, because counts were too low. Specific HLA alleles were associated with over 15,000 TCR beta sequences at a false discovery rate of 0.05 in a later analysis. A further reported finding was that TCR beta sequences accurately predicted the HLA-A and HLA-B alleles for most subjects in the first cohort. A group of highly shared sequence variants was considered likely to be a technical artifact of the sequencing pipeline. Most TCR sequences were observed very rarely across donors, whereas some public TCRs were present in many individuals. The classifier was reported to diagnose cytomegalovirus status with high specificity and sensitivity in both the original cohort and the validation cohort. In the study, 150 to 200 TCR beta chains were listed as associated with cytomegalovirus. In vitro tests confirmed that a few of the cytomegalovirus-associated TCR beta chains recognize cytomegalovirus antigens.

The cohort was made up of under 800 healthy bone marrow donors. At the time of sampling, every cohort member was nominally healthy, though immune exposures that went unrecorded were likely present. The donor tested CMV seropositive, placing the donor among the 250 to 300 seropositive members of the cohort. Every donor gave a peripheral blood sample, and the peripheral blood mononuclear cells from that sample were used for TCR beta sequencing. The Qiagen DNeasy Blood Extraction Kit was used to extract genomic DNA from the blood cell samples. The library was generated by the immunoSEQ multiplex PCR assay. For the multiplex PCR, a mixture combining 60 forward primers for TCR Vbeta segments and 13 reverse primers for TCR Jbeta segments was used. The CDR3 region of rearranged TCR beta genes was amplified from genomic DNA with a multiplex PCR assay. The amplified TCR beta libraries were sequenced on the Illumina HiSeq System as 87-base-pair reads. For the original study's pipeline: Across the roughly 670 repertoires, a later analysis counted about 81 million unique TCR beta chains, approximately 12 million of which were shared by at least two donors. Raw reads were error-corrected and collapsed into unique sequences by a nearest-neighbor algorithm in which closely related sequences were merged to remove PCR and sequencing errors. V, D and J gene segments were assigned by aligning CDR3 sequences to IMGT reference sequences. For a sequence to be retained, at least a six-nucleotide match to both a V gene segment and a J gene segment was required. Rearrangements were classified as productive when the CDR3 lacked stop codons and remained in frame with V and J, and all other rearrangements were classified as non-productive. CDR3 was defined according to IMGT convention as the region running from the second conserved V-encoded cysteine to the conserved J-encoded phenylalanine. Sequences without an unambiguous match to a single V gene segment were excluded from the earlier analysis of 450 to 650 of the donors. In an earlier analysis of around 590 of the donors, a V segment was called functional when productive rearrangements were above 56.7%, and segregating when the standard deviation between donors exceeded 5%. A statistical classification framework was built to diagnose cytomegalovirus status from the catalog of TCR beta chain sequences. A later analysis assigned V and J genes by comparing TCR nucleotide sequences with IMGT/GENE-DB human TR gene sequences. In a later analysis, CDR3 sequences and most-parsimonious VDJ recombination scenarios were assigned using the TCRdist pipeline. In a later analysis, every TCR beta chain was defined by the combination of its CDR3 amino acid sequence and its V-gene family, and reads without a unique V-gene family were dropped. As a way to deal with suspected cross-contamination and a sequencing artifact, a later analysis dropped approximately 590 nucleotide sequences that were highly shared and had low generation probability. A later analysis calculated a clonal expansion index for each public chain from normalized within-repertoire ranks of inferred template counts. In a later analysis, generation probabilities were computed with a VDJ recombination model fitted to out-of-frame rearrangements, and the resulting probabilities were checked against IGoR. A later analysis scored TCR-TCR, TCR-HLA and TCR-CMV co-occurrence with hypergeometric tests, applying a repertoire-size bias correction to TCR pairs. To estimate false discovery rates, a later analysis permuted the HLA or CMV assignments 20 times. In a later analysis, co-occurring TCRs were grouped using DBSCAN, and TCRdist sequence similarity was added for clustering within HLA-allele-positive subsets. Repertoires with fewer than 30,000 or more than 120,000 public chains were left out of co-occurrence clustering, as were about 5 repertoires with anomalous nucleotide sharing. As stored in TCRdb, this immuneACCESS dataset retains in-frame rearrangements with V and J assigned. A fraction of the clones does not appear; measured against another copy, unresolved V genes explain less than half of the discrepancy, and the remainder lacks a known reason. The V and J calls and clone size were taken over from that table, and D and trimming were inferred from the DNA. The sample table shows roughly 130,000 clones, and about 70% are seen once. The ten biggest clones cover around 2.1% of the sample.

As encoded in the germline V gene, CDR1 is KGHSH while CDR2 is LQKENI. From the cysteine up to the phenylalanine, the CDR3 has a length of 15 residues. Of all the DNA, just the CDR3 is kept, 45 bases in frame from base 1. Sequencing input: PBMCs. This sequence was found in a woman aged 40 to 49 in good health and CMV-seropositive. The rearranged chain carries TRBV18 and TRBJ2-5; 9 bases in the middle match TRBD1. Judging by the DNA end, TRBJ2-7 fits better; the J call may be wrong. The DNA sequence is TGTGCCAGCTCACCACCGACAGGGGGTAGCTACGAGCAGTACTTC. This translates into CASSPPTGGSYEQYF.